A selection of T cell receptor beta chains follows, all from one sample in a study of CD8+ T cells in alopecia areata. The assay was immunoSEQ multiplex PCR, and TCRdb's table has in-frame clones only and misses some. The table includes about 120,000 clones, approximately 49% detected once. Sequences were derived from CD8+ T cells sorted from blood, sampled at week 0. These TCRs come from a human donor with alopecia areata. Both conserved end residues are part of each CDR3. The D gene is left open where the match is weak. For some rows the clone size is stated as once, few or many, or as a class when expanded; others skip it.

v_call: TRBV6-5; clone_size: .; j_call: TRBJ2-2; d_call: TRBD2; cdr3_nt: TGTGCCAGCAGTTACGCGACGGGGGGAAGCACCGGGGAGCTGTTTTTT; cdr3_aa: CASSYATGGSTGELFF
v_call: TRBV4-1; clone_size: .; j_call: TRBJ1-1; d_call: .; cdr3_nt: TGCGCCAGCAGCCAAGAGGGGTCCGGGATGACTGAAGCTTTCTTT; cdr3_aa: CASSQEGSGMTEAFF
v_call: TRBV9; clone_size: .; j_call: TRBJ1-1; d_call: .; cdr3_nt: TGTGCCAGCAGCGTAGGAGGAGAGAACACTGAAGCTTTCTTT; cdr3_aa: CASSVGGENTEAFF
v_call: TRBV13; clone_size: .; j_call: TRBJ2-7; d_call: .; cdr3_nt: TGTGCCAGCACCTTGTGGGGGGATGAAAGCTCCTACGAGCAGTACTTC; cdr3_aa: CASTLWGDESSYEQYF
v_call: TRBV10-3; clone_size: .; j_call: TRBJ1-1; d_call: .; cdr3_nt: TGTGCCATCACCGACCCCGATGGAACTGAAGCTTTCTTT; cdr3_aa: CAITDPDGTEAFF
v_call: TRBV5-6; clone_size: .; j_call: TRBJ1-2; d_call: .; cdr3_nt: TGTGCCAGCAGCTGGGGGACCAGGGGATTAGACTATGGCTACACCTTC; cdr3_aa: CASSWGTRGLDYGYTF
v_call: TRBV5-1; clone_size: few; j_call: TRBJ1-1; d_call: .; cdr3_nt: TGCGCCAGCAGCTTGAAGAACACTGAAGCTTTCTTT; cdr3_aa: CASSLKNTEAFF
v_call: TRBV5-1; clone_size: few; j_call: TRBJ1-1; d_call: TRBD1; cdr3_nt: TGCGCCAGCAGCTCGGGCCCGGGACAGGGTGGCACTGAAGCTTTCTTT; cdr3_aa: CASSSGPGQGGTEAFF
v_call: TRBV19; clone_size: few; j_call: TRBJ2-6; d_call: .; cdr3_nt: TGTGCCAGTACCGCGGGGGCGAGCGGGGCCAACGTCCTGACTTTC; cdr3_aa: CASTAGASGANVLTF
v_call: TRBV27; clone_size: .; j_call: TRBJ2-5; d_call: .; cdr3_nt: TGTGCCAGCAGTTCCTCGACTACCGCCCAAGAGACCCAGTACTTC; cdr3_aa: CASSSSTTAQETQYF
v_call: TRBV6-6; clone_size: few; j_call: TRBJ2-5; d_call: TRBD2; cdr3_nt: TGTGCCACCCACCTAGCGGGGGAGACCCAGTACTTC; cdr3_aa: CATHLAGETQYF
v_call: TRBV30; clone_size: .; j_call: TRBJ1-4; d_call: .; cdr3_nt: TGTGCCTGGAGCTACTCCTGGGATGAAAAACTGTTTTTT; cdr3_aa: CAWSYSWDEKLFF
v_call: TRBV7-8; clone_size: .; j_call: TRBJ2-1; d_call: TRBD2; cdr3_nt: TGTGCCAGCAGCTTGGCGGGGGTTTACAATGAGCAGTTCTTC; cdr3_aa: CASSLAGVYNEQFF
v_call: TRBV4-3; clone_size: .; j_call: TRBJ2-7; d_call: .; cdr3_nt: TGCGCCAGCAGCCAAGATCGAGAGGGCTCCTACGAGCAGTACTTC; cdr3_aa: CASSQDREGSYEQYF
v_call: TRBV30; clone_size: .; j_call: TRBJ2-3; d_call: .; cdr3_nt: TGTGCCTGGCTAGGCTCGGGGACCCCGATGTGGGATACGCAGTATTTT; cdr3_aa: CAWLGSGTPMWDTQYF
v_call: TRBV6-1; clone_size: .; j_call: TRBJ2-7; d_call: .; cdr3_nt: TGTGCCAGCGACAGGGAGGGTCTCTACGAGCAGTACTTC; cdr3_aa: CASDREGLYEQYF
v_call: TRBV2; clone_size: .; j_call: TRBJ1-2; d_call: .; cdr3_nt: TGTGCCAGCAGTGAAGCGGTGGAGGGGAATGGCTACACCTTC; cdr3_aa: CASSEAVEGNGYTF
v_call: TRBV2; clone_size: .; j_call: TRBJ2-5; d_call: TRBD1; cdr3_nt: TGTGCCAGCAGTGACGAGGGACAGTCCAGACAGACCCAGTACTTC; cdr3_aa: CASSDEGQSRQTQYF
v_call: TRBV19; clone_size: .; j_call: TRBJ2-5; d_call: TRBD1; cdr3_nt: TGTGCCAGTAGTGCCGGGACAGGGGAGGAAGAGACCCAGTACTTC; cdr3_aa: CASSAGTGEEETQYF
v_call: TRBV5-4; clone_size: .; j_call: TRBJ2-2; d_call: .; cdr3_nt: TGTGCCAGCAGCCTTGTTGACGAGTCCGGGGAGCTGTTTTTT; cdr3_aa: CASSLVDESGELFF
v_call: TRBV5-6; clone_size: .; j_call: TRBJ2-3; d_call: TRBD2; cdr3_nt: TGTGCCAGCAGCTTAGCGGGGGGCCTAGATACGCAGTATTTT; cdr3_aa: CASSLAGGLDTQYF
v_call: TRBV29-1; clone_size: few; j_call: TRBJ2-5; d_call: .; cdr3_nt: TGCGGGGGCGCGGGAGAGACCCAGTACTTC; cdr3_aa: CGGAGETQYF
v_call: TRBV27; clone_size: .; j_call: TRBJ2-7; d_call: .; cdr3_nt: TGTGCCAGCAGTCCCTTGGGGGGCGAGGGGTACGAGCAGTACTTC; cdr3_aa: CASSPLGGEGYEQYF
v_call: TRBV29-1; clone_size: few; j_call: TRBJ1-2; d_call: TRBD1; cdr3_nt: TGCAGCGTCGACAGGGCCCCAATCTTATCTCGTCGGGGCTACACCTTC; cdr3_aa: CSVDRAPILSRRGYTF
v_call: TRBV27; clone_size: .; j_call: TRBJ1-4; d_call: .; cdr3_nt: TGTGCCAGCAGTCGGTCGTGGGCAACTAATGAAAAACTGTTTTTT; cdr3_aa: CASSRSWATNEKLFF
v_call: TRBV29-1; clone_size: once; j_call: TRBJ2-7; d_call: .; cdr3_nt: TGCAGCGTTATATACAGCTACGAGCAGTACTTC; cdr3_aa: CSVIYSYEQYF
v_call: TRBV7-9; clone_size: few; j_call: TRBJ1-3; d_call: TRBD1; cdr3_nt: TGTGCCAGCAGCTCCGGGACAGCCTTTCGTGGAAACACCATATATTTT; cdr3_aa: CASSSGTAFRGNTIYF
v_call: TRBV29-1; clone_size: .; j_call: TRBJ1-2; d_call: .; cdr3_nt: TGCAGCGTTGAAGCCCCTTATGGCTACACCTTC; cdr3_aa: CSVEAPYGYTF
v_call: TRBV9; clone_size: .; j_call: TRBJ2-5; d_call: .; cdr3_nt: TGTGCCAGCTCGTGGGATGATGAGACCCAGTACTTC; cdr3_aa: CASSWDDETQYF
v_call: TRBV13; clone_size: few; j_call: TRBJ1-4; d_call: .; cdr3_nt: TGTGCCAGCAGCTCACAAGCAACTAATGAAAAACTGTTTTTT; cdr3_aa: CASSSQATNEKLFF
v_call: TRBV7-9; clone_size: .; j_call: TRBJ2-2; d_call: TRBD1; cdr3_nt: TGTGCCAGCAGCAACCGGGACAGGCAGATCACCGGGGAGCTGTTTTTT; cdr3_aa: CASSNRDRQITGELFF
v_call: TRBV7-9; clone_size: .; j_call: TRBJ1-2; d_call: TRBD1; cdr3_nt: TGTGCCAGCAGCCAAACGACAGGGTGGGTGGACTACACCTTC; cdr3_aa: CASSQTTGWVDYTF
v_call: TRBV7-2; clone_size: .; j_call: TRBJ2-1; d_call: TRBD2; cdr3_nt: TGTGCCAGCAGCCGGACTAGCGGGGGGCCCTACAATGAGCAGTTCTTC; cdr3_aa: CASSRTSGGPYNEQFF
v_call: TRBV2; clone_size: .; j_call: TRBJ2-4; d_call: .; cdr3_nt: TGTGCCAGCAGTAAAGACATTCAGTACTTC; cdr3_aa: CASSKDIQYF
v_call: TRBV9; clone_size: .; j_call: TRBJ2-1; d_call: .; cdr3_nt: TGTGCCAGCAGCGTAGCTACGGAGATCTGGTCCTACAATGAGCAGTTCTTC; cdr3_aa: CASSVATEIWSYNEQFF
v_call: TRBV7-2; clone_size: few; j_call: TRBJ2-1; d_call: .; cdr3_nt: TGTGCCAGCAGCTTACGCCAGAGAGACAATGAGCAGTTCTTC; cdr3_aa: CASSLRQRDNEQFF
v_call: TRBV29-1; clone_size: .; j_call: TRBJ1-1; d_call: .; cdr3_nt: TGCAGCGTTTTCCCGGGACAGAACACTGAAGCTTTCTTT; cdr3_aa: CSVFPGQNTEAFF
v_call: TRBV11-2; clone_size: .; j_call: TRBJ2-7; d_call: .; cdr3_nt: TGTGCCAGCAGCTTAGTCCCGGGCCAGGGCTCCTACGAGCAGTACTTC; cdr3_aa: CASSLVPGQGSYEQYF
v_call: TRBV5-1; clone_size: few; j_call: TRBJ1-1; d_call: TRBD1; cdr3_nt: TGCGCCAGCAGCTCGGACAGGTCGAACACTGAAGCTTTCTTT; cdr3_aa: CASSSDRSNTEAFF
v_call: TRBV13; clone_size: .; j_call: TRBJ2-5; d_call: .; cdr3_nt: TGTGCCAGCAGCCAAGGCCCGGCGAAAGAGACCCAGTACTTC; cdr3_aa: CASSQGPAKETQYF
v_call: TRBV10-3; clone_size: .; j_call: TRBJ2-5; d_call: .; cdr3_nt: TGTGCCATCAGTGGGACAGAAGAGACCCAGTACTTC; cdr3_aa: CAISGTEETQYF
v_call: TRBV6-5; clone_size: many; j_call: TRBJ2-2; d_call: TRBD2; cdr3_nt: TGTGCCAGCAGGCCCGGGGGGGCTGATGCCGGGGAGCTGTTTTTT; cdr3_aa: CASRPGGADAGELFF
v_call: TRBV30; clone_size: .; j_call: TRBJ1-2; d_call: .; cdr3_nt: TGTGCCTGGAGTGTACTTCCGCAGGGAGGTGACGGCTATGGCTACACCTTC; cdr3_aa: CAWSVLPQGGDGYGYTF
v_call: TRBV5-4; clone_size: .; j_call: TRBJ2-3; d_call: .; cdr3_nt: TGTGCCAGCAGCGGGGGGACAGCCTCACTTCCAGATACGCAGTATTTT; cdr3_aa: CASSGGTASLPDTQYF
v_call: TRBV2; clone_size: .; j_call: TRBJ2-2; d_call: TRBD2; cdr3_nt: TGTGCCAGCAGCGACCCCGCGGGGGGGCACACCGGGGAGCTGTTTTTT; cdr3_aa: CASSDPAGGHTGELFF
v_call: TRBV5-6; clone_size: once; j_call: TRBJ2-7; d_call: TRBD2; cdr3_nt: TGTGCCAGCAGCTGGGGGACTATCTACGAGCAGTACTTC; cdr3_aa: CASSWGTIYEQYF
v_call: TRBV10-3; clone_size: .; j_call: TRBJ1-4; d_call: .; cdr3_nt: TGTGCCATCAGTGAGACCAAGACAGGAGAAAAACTGTTTTTT; cdr3_aa: CAISETKTGEKLFF
v_call: TRBV23-1; clone_size: few; j_call: TRBJ1-2; d_call: TRBD1; cdr3_nt: TGCGCCAGCAGTCAATCGGACAGGGGAGACTATGGCTACACCTTC; cdr3_aa: CASSQSDRGDYGYTF
v_call: TRBV27; clone_size: few; j_call: TRBJ2-5; d_call: .; cdr3_nt: TGTGCCAGCAGTTACGGAGAGACCCAGTACTTC; cdr3_aa: CASSYGETQYF
v_call: TRBV2; clone_size: .; j_call: TRBJ1-2; d_call: .; cdr3_nt: TGTGCCAGCAGTTCGGATGGCTATGGCTACACCTTC; cdr3_aa: CASSSDGYGYTF
v_call: TRBV11-2; clone_size: .; j_call: TRBJ2-5; d_call: .; cdr3_nt: TGTGCCAGCAGCTTAACATGGACTCTGGGGGAGACCCAGTACTTC; cdr3_aa: CASSLTWTLGETQYF
v_call: TRBV9; clone_size: .; j_call: TRBJ2-1; d_call: .; cdr3_nt: TGTGCCAGCAGCGCGACCGGGGGTTACAATGAGCAGTTCTTC; cdr3_aa: CASSATGGYNEQFF
v_call: TRBV4-1; clone_size: few; j_call: TRBJ2-2; d_call: TRBD2; cdr3_nt: TGCGCCAGCAGCCAAGATCAGACTAGCGGGGGGATCGACACCGGGGAGCTGTTTTTT; cdr3_aa: CASSQDQTSGGIDTGELFF
v_call: TRBV5-1; clone_size: few; j_call: TRBJ1-1; d_call: .; cdr3_nt: TGCGCCAGCTGGAACGGGGCGTTTACTGAAGCTTTCTTT; cdr3_aa: CASWNGAFTEAFF
v_call: TRBV7-9; clone_size: .; j_call: TRBJ2-3; d_call: TRBD2; cdr3_nt: TGTGCCAGCAGCTCGGTTAGCGGGTACACAGATACGCAGTATTTT; cdr3_aa: CASSSVSGYTDTQYF
v_call: TRBV27; clone_size: .; j_call: TRBJ1-4; d_call: .; cdr3_nt: TGTGCCAGCGCCCAGGAGTTTCTTAATGAAAAACTGTTTTTT; cdr3_aa: CASAQEFLNEKLFF
v_call: TRBV7-9; clone_size: .; j_call: TRBJ1-2; d_call: .; cdr3_nt: TGTGCCAGCAGTTCCGACGGGATCGAAGGCTACACCTTC; cdr3_aa: CASSSDGIEGYTF
v_call: TRBV29-1; clone_size: few; j_call: TRBJ1-5; d_call: TRBD1; cdr3_nt: TGCAGCGCAAAGACAGGGGGCGAGAGTCAGCCCCAGCATTTT; cdr3_aa: CSAKTGGESQPQHF
v_call: TRBV29-1; clone_size: .; j_call: TRBJ2-2; d_call: TRBD2; cdr3_nt: TGCAGCGTTGCCGGGACTAGCGGGGGGACCGGGGAGCTGTTTTTT; cdr3_aa: CSVAGTSGGTGELFF
v_call: TRBV7-2; clone_size: .; j_call: TRBJ2-7; d_call: TRBD2; cdr3_nt: TGTGCCAGCAGCCTTAGCGGGGTCCTACCCTACGAGCAGTACTTC; cdr3_aa: CASSLSGVLPYEQYF